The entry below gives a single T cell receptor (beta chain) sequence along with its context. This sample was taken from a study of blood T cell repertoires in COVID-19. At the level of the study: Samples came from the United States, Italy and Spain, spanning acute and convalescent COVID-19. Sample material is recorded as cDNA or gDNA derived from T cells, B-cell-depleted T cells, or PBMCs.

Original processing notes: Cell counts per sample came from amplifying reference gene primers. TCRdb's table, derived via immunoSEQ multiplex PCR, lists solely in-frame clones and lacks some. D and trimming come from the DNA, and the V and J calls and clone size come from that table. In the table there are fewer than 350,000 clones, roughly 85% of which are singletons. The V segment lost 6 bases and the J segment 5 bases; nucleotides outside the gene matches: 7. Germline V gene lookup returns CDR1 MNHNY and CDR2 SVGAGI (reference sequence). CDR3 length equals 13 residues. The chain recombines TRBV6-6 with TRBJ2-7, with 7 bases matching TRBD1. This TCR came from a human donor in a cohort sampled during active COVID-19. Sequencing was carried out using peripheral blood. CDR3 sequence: CASRKETGNEQYF. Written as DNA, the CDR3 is TGTGCCAGCAGGAAAGAGACAGGGAACGAGCAGTACTTC.